These 14 T cell receptor beta chains originate from one sample sequenced in a study of T cells in Graves' hyperthyroidism and ophthalmopathy. The TCR beta CDR3 regions underwent amplification using RNA transcripts as the source. The primer set for the first-round RT-PCR of the TCR CDR3 was HTBI. TCRdb independently ran MiXCR on the multiplex PCR reads; one entry per CDR3 protein. The sample includes roughly 250,000 distinct CDR3 sequences, 13% to 15% seen only once; the top ten take 13%. Sequenced: blood. These receptor sequences come from a woman aged 35 to 49 with Graves' hyperthyroidism that later progressed to Graves' ophthalmopathy.

This clonotype was seen ten or more times. This chain links TRBV6-5 with TRBJ1-4; unclear D gene. Germline V lookup: CDR1 MNHEY, CDR2 SVGAGI. CDR3 length: 17 amino acids. The ends were cut back, 0 bases at V and 2 bases at J, with 13 bases in the middle. As DNA, the CDR3 is TGTGCCAGCAGTTACTCCCCGGAACAGCTTACTAATGAAAAACTGTTTTTT. Amino acids: CASSYSPEQLTNEKLFF.

The chain carries TRBV13 and TRBJ2-7, with 8 nucleotides matching TRBD2. J gave up 0 bases and V 5 bases, and 9 bases lay outside the gene matches. The CDR3 totals 16 residues. CDR1 and CDR2 (germline): PRHDT, FYEKMQ (reference sequence). For the CDR3, the DNA is TGTGCCAGCAGCCCGCGGGGGGCCGCCAGCTCCTACGAGCAGTACTTC. It encodes CASSPRGAASSYEQYF. Variable domain in full (rest from reference TRBV13 and TRBJ2-7): AAGVIQSPRHLIKEKRETATLKCYPIPRHDTVYWYQQGPGQDPQFLISFYEKMQSDKGSIPDRFSAQQFSDYHSELNMSSLELGDSALYFCASSPRGAASSYEQYFGPGTRLTVT.

This clonotype was observed at least ten times. The V and J genes are TRBV7-2 and TRBJ2-2, with D possibly being TRBD1 or TRBD2 (5 bases each). Germline lookup yields CDR1 SGHTA and CDR2 FQGNSA. Trimming removed 5 bases from V and 1 base from J, with 11 bases in between. The CDR3 is 15 amino acids. The CDR3 DNA sequence: TGTGCCAGCAGCGGTGGGGGATTGAACACCGGGGAGCTGTTTTTT. Protein sequence: CASSGGGLNTGELFF.

The table lists this clonotype with many counts. The CDR3, as DNA: TGCAGCGTGGGTGGTTCGAGGGTTTGGGAGACCCAGTACTTC. Translated, it gives CSVGGSRVWETQYF. V and J are TRBV29-1 and TRBJ2-5; a weak D match, TRBD2 (5 bases). Germline loops: CDR1 SQVTM, CDR2 ANQGSEA. V dropped 6 bases and J dropped 5 bases, with 19 bases sitting between them. This CDR3 comprises 14 residues.

This clonotype was counted at least ten times. The rearrangement uses TRBV3-1 and TRBJ2-5; D unclear. The V gene's germline CDR1 is LGHDT and CDR2 YNNKEL (reference sequence). Deletions cut 0 bases from V and 2 bases from J, with 10 bases between. This CDR3 has 15 amino acids. CDR3 bases: TGTGCCAGCAGCCAAGATATAACGTATCAAGAGACCCAGTACTTC. As protein: CASSQDITYQETQYF.

The rearrangement uses TRBV12-3 or TRBV12-4 and TRBJ2-3, with TRBD2 matching 11 bases. Trimming cost V 3 bases and J 2 bases; bases outside gene matches: 4. This CDR3 contains 16 residues. CDR3 DNA: TGTGCCAGCAGTTTGGGGGGACTAGCGGACACAGATACGCAGTATTTT. Protein: CASSLGGLADTDTQYF.

This chain uses TRBV10-1 with TRBJ2-3; the D gene is possibly TRBD2 (5 bases). Germline V gene lookup returns CDR1 WNHNN and CDR2 SYGVQD (reference sequence). Trimming took off 6 bases at V and 3 bases at J, with 10 bases between the two ends. This CDR3 spans 13 amino acids. The CDR3 reads CASRQRLTDTQYF. Written as DNA, the CDR3 is TGCGCCAGCAGACAGCGGCTTACAGATACGCAGTATTTT.

V usage is TRBV19 and J usage is TRBJ2-5; 7 bases map to TRBD1. J lost 1 base, V lost 8 bases, and 1 base had no gene match. Looked up from germline, CDR1 is LNHDA and CDR2 is SQIVND (reference sequence). The CDR3 extends over 12 amino acids. CDR3 in amino acids: CASDRAQETQYF. CDR3 nucleotides: TGTGCCAGTGACAGGGCCCAAGAGACCCAGTACTTC.

Turning to this clonotype: A clone one base away is much larger, so this may be a read error. This chain joins TRBV30 and TRBJ1-5; D is possibly TRBD1 (6 bases). Between the trimmed V and J ends, which lost 3 bases and 3 bases, there was a span of 9 bases. The CDR3 is 13 residues long. Germline V gene data show CDR1 as GTSNPN and CDR2 as SVGIG (reference sequence). Written as DNA, the CDR3 is TGTGCCTGGAGCAGGGGCCCCAATCAGCCCCAGCATTTT. Its protein is CAWSRGPNQPQHF.

This clonotype has only a few counts. The chain joins TRBV4-1 to TRBJ1-3; no definite D call. There are 17 residues in the CDR3. V was clipped by 4 bases and J by 2 bases, with 18 bases between them. Germline CDR1 reads MGHRA; CDR2 reads YSYEKL. CDR3 nucleotide sequence: TGCGCCAGCAGCCCTCACGGCCCCGCGCCCCCTGGAAACACCATATATTTT. Its translation: CASSPHGPAPPGNTIYF.

The V and J genes are TRBV5-6 and TRBJ1-1; D gene uncertain. V was clipped by 4 bases and J by 1 base, with 8 bases between them. Per germline, CDR1 SGHDT and CDR2 YYEEEE. This CDR3 region has 13 residues. The DNA for the CDR3 is TGTGCCAGCAGCCGAGACACGAACACTGAAGCTTTCTTT. Translated, it gives CASSRDTNTEAFF.

This clonotype occurred many times. The gene calls are TRBV5-1 and TRBJ1-2; D remains ambiguous. Trimming took off 7 bases at V and 7 bases at J, with 14 bases between the two ends. Germline V CDR1 and CDR2: SGHRS, YFSETQ. This CDR3 spans 12 amino acids. CDR3 nucleotide sequence: TGCGCCAGCGTAGTCTCGGATTCTGGCTACACCTTC. This translates into CASVVSDSGYTF.

The CDR3 sequence is CASSFGGRGADTQYF. DNA of the CDR3: TGTGCCAGCAGTTTCGGCGGGAGGGGAGCAGATACGCAGTATTTT. The genes are TRBV12-3 or TRBV12-4 and TRBJ2-3; 9 positions agree with TRBD2. The CDR3 loop spans 15 amino acids. Trimming removed 3 bases from V and 4 bases from J; junction bases left unmatched: 5.

This clonotype came up many times. This chain uses TRBV18 with TRBJ2-7, with 13 bases aligning to TRBD2. Germline-derived CDR1 and CDR2 are KGHSH and LQKENI. The length of the CDR3 is 19 residues. The junction had 16 bases not matched to a gene; V was cut back by 2 bases and J by 6 bases. The CDR3 loop is CASSPDDTSGRATLFEQYF. In DNA, the CDR3 is TGTGCCAGCTCACCAGACGATACTAGCGGGAGGGCCACGCTATTCGAGCAGTACTTC.